This is a list of T cell receptor beta chains from one sample in a study of CD8+ T cells in alopecia areata. The assay was immunoSEQ multiplex PCR, and TCRdb's table has in-frame clones only and misses some. The table has fewer than 200,000 clones, 50% to 75% seen once. The source was CD4+ T cells sorted from blood, collected at week 0. All receptors come from a human donor with alopecia areata. Each CDR3 is given with its conserved first and last residue.

>TRBJ2-7|TRBV6-1
CASRAGTHSYEQYF
>TRBJ1-5|TRBV5-6
CASSPRSGLSNQPQHF
>TRBJ2-3|TRBV10-3
CAISDYRDTQYF
>TRBJ2-1|TRBV6-6
CASRLRDRRNEQFF
>TRBJ1-2|TRBV30
CASQRLGEGGYTF
>TRBJ1-2|TRBV29-1
CSAGGNGYTF
>TRBJ1-5|TRBV7-9
CASSIGTGHQPQHF
>TRBJ1-2|TRBV25-1
CASSGDGRGYYGYTF
>TRBJ1-2|TRBV5-1
CASSLRGQTNYGYTF
>TRBJ2-1|TRBV29-1
CSVVPGGGSYNEQFF
>TRBJ2-1|TRBV7-2
CASSLGGQGSRGLYNEQFF
>TRBJ2-3|TRBV15
CATSKGFGGGQGTDTQYF
>TRBJ1-2|TRBV5-1
CASSPSTVNYGYTF
>TRBJ2-3|TRBV11-2
CASSLTTATDTQYF
>TRBJ2-1|TRBV29-1
CSVVSERGNNEQFF
>TRBJ1-6|TRBV30
CAWTGDDSPLHF
>TRBJ2-5|TRBV11-2
CASSLVSRETQYF
>TRBJ1-5|TRBV7-6
CASSYYRGQPQHF
>TRBJ1-1|TRBV29-1
CSGEGFNTEAFF
>TRBJ2-5|TRBV6-5
CASSYEGQRETQYF
>TRBJ2-1|TRBV7-3
CASSPLSGGSGEQFF
>TRBJ2-5|TRBV5-4
CASSLWQGGETQYF
>TRBJ2-3|TRBV15
CATSRGSGGASDTQYF
>TRBJ1-1|TRBV30
CAWTGRTEAFF
>TRBJ2-7|TRBV6-6
CANAWGFLRDEQYF
>TRBJ1-2|TRBV12-5
CASGLGSYGYTF
>TRBJ1-1|TRBV6-5
CASSLLGQGSGEAFF
>TRBJ1-2|TRBV15
CATSRDSRGKGYTF
>TRBJ2-1|TRBV11-2
CASSLGHSYNEQFF
>TRBJ2-7|TRBV7-2
CASSRGGAWYEQYF
>TRBJ2-7|TRBV29-1
CSVAESYEQYF
>TRBJ1-5|TRBV5-1
CASSLDGQPQHF
>TRBJ2-2|TRBV2
CASSARTSRTGELFF
>TRBJ2-5|TRBV5-4
CASSYPGTGETQYF
>TRBJ1-2|TRBV30
CACRQGYGYTF
>TRBJ2-7|TRBV28
CASRPRDNSYEQYF
>TRBJ1-1|TRBV6-1
CASSLGTGIEAFF
>TRBJ2-5|TRBV18
CATERGGDETQYF
>TRBJ2-7|TRBV30
CAGVRDHTYEQYF
>TRBJ2-1|TRBV29-1
CSVVPGLAGGLEQFF
>TRBJ1-5|TRBV11-2
CASSLEDRTGAMYSNQPQHF
>TRBJ2-5|TRBV6-1
CASRRAGPLRETQYF
>TRBJ2-6|TRBV2
CASRGQASGANVLTF
>TRBJ2-7|TRBV2
CASSERRGALYEQYF